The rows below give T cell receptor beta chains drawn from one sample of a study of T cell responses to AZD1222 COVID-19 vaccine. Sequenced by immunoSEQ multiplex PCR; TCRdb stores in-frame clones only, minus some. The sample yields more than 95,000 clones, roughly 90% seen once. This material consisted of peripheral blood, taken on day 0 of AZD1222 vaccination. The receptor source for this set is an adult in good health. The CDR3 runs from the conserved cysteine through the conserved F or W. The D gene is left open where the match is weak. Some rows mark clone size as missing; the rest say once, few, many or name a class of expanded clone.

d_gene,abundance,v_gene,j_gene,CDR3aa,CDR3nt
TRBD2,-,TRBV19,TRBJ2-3,CASSTGLAGDTQYF,TGTGCCAGTAGTACAGGACTAGCGGGAGATACGCAGTATTTT
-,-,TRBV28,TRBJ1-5,CASRVSNQPQHF,TGTGCCAGCAGGGTAAGCAATCAGCCCCAGCATTTT
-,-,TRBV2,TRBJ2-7,CASSDRPWRQYF,TGTGCCAGCAGTGACCGTCCCTGGCGGCAGTACTTC
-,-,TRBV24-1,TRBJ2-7,CATSEPGTSKEQYF,TGTGCCACCAGTGAGCCGGGGACTTCTAAGGAGCAGTACTTC
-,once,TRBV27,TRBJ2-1,CAITGLRRKQFF,TGTGCCATCACGGGACTCCGGAGGAAGCAGTTCTTC
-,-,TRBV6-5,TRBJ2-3,CASSYQWGIEDTQYF,TGTGCCAGCAGTTACCAATGGGGTATCGAGGATACGCAGTATTTT
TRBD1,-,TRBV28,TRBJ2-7,CASSIGTVTSYEQYF,TGTGCCAGCAGTATCGGGACAGTGACCTCCTACGAGCAGTACTTC
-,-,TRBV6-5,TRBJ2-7,CASSYRSTGEGEQYF,TGTGCCAGCAGTTACCGCTCGACAGGGGAGGGCGAGCAGTACTTC
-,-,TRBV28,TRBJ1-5,CASTQAYSNQPQHF,TGTGCCAGCACCCAGGCTTATAGCAATCAGCCCCAGCATTTT
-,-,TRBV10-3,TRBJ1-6,CAISEGESYNSPLHF,TGTGCCATCAGTGAGGGGGAGTCGTATAATTCACCCCTCCACTTT
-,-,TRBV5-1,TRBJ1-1,CASRGDTEAFF,TGCGCCAGCAGGGGTGACACTGAAGCTTTCTTT
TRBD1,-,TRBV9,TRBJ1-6,CASSEAGTELNSPLHF,TGTGCCAGCAGCGAGGCCGGGACAGAATTAAATTCACCCCTCCACTTT
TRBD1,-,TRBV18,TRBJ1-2,CASSHGPGQGSGYTF,TGTGCCAGCTCACACGGACCGGGACAGGGAAGTGGCTACACCTTC
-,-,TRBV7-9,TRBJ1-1,CASSLVPNTEAFF,TGTGCCAGCAGCTTAGTACCGAACACTGAAGCTTTCTTT